This T cell receptor beta chain was recorded in a study of regulatory dendritic cells for organ transplantation. Whole-study findings and limits: Among resting subsets, memory CD8+ cells contained the most alloreactive clonotypes. Memory CD8+ clonal expansion seemed more limited with regulatory than mature dendritic cells.

The data were produced by immunoSEQ multiplex PCR, yet TCRdb's version contains in-frame clones alone and is incomplete. The sample lists approximately 35,000 clones, roughly nine tenths occurring once. The germline V gene has CDR1 MNHEY and CDR2 SVGAGI. Trimming stripped 6 bases from V and 2 bases from J, with 11 bases between. The CDR3 totals 14 residues. Of note for this clone: Its antigen is not known.

The source is a human donor in good health. This chain connects TRBV6-5 to TRBJ1-5; D is ambiguous. The sample was naive CD4+ T cells from blood. As to subset: CD45RA+ naive T cells. The CDR3 loop is CASRSQGGNQPQHF. As DNA, the CDR3 is TGTGCCAGCAGGTCCCAAGGAGGCAATCAGCCCCAGCATTTT.